Listed below are T cell receptor beta chains from one sample, sequenced in a study of T cells after yellow fever vaccination. One entry per CDR3 protein, called by TCRdb with MiXCR from the 5' RACE reads. The sample has 500,000 to 650,000 distinct CDR3 sequences; roughly a sixth are singletons. This specimen was PBMCs, taken 5 to 6 days after the first yellow fever vaccination. These TCRs come from a man aged 18 to 35 who received the YFV17D yellow fever vaccine. The CDR3 runs from the conserved cysteine through the conserved F or W. The D gene is left open where the match is weak. Clone size is given for some rows only: seen once, a few or many times, or a class if the clone is expanded.

J gene	V gene	CDR3 length	D gene	clone size	CDR3 DNA	CDR3 protein
TRBJ2-1	TRBV5-1	14	.	few	TGCGCCAGCAGCTTGAATTCAGCTTACAATGAGCAGTTCTTC	CASSLNSAYNEQFF
TRBJ2-7	TRBV12-3/TRBV12-4	15	.	few	TGTGCCAGCAGTTGGGGAGGGGCCAGGGGGAACGAGCAGTACTTC	CASSWGGARGNEQYF
TRBJ1-5	TRBV5-1	15	TRBD1	.	TGCGCCAGCAGCGCGTCAGGGGGCCGGAATCAGCCCCAGCATTTT	CASSASGGRNQPQHF
TRBJ2-2	TRBV7-2	15	.	.	TGTGCCAGCAGCTTAAGCCAGGCCTTCGGGGGGGAGCTGTTTTTT	CASSLSQAFGGELFF
TRBJ2-5	TRBV6-2/TRBV6-3	16	.	.	TGTGCCAGCAGTCGGAAGCAGACAGGACGGTTGCAGACCCAGTACTTC	CASSRKQTGRLQTQYF
TRBJ1-2	TRBV5-1	14	.	.	TGCGCCAGCAGCTTCGGATGGTCGGGGGATGGCTACACCTTC	CASSFGWSGDGYTF
TRBJ2-3	TRBV12-5	18	.	few	TGTGCTAGTGGTTTGGTAGAGGGATGGGTAGTTAGCACAGATACGCAGTATTTT	CASGLVEGWVVSTDTQYF
TRBJ2-5	TRBV7-8	18	TRBD2	.	TGTGCCAGCAGCTTATTTAGCGGGGGGGGTTACACACAAGAGACCCAGTACTTC	CASSLFSGGGYTQETQYF
TRBJ2-7	TRBV20-1	14	.	.	TGCAGTGCTAGAGATCGGGCCGTTACCTACGAGCAGTACTTC	CSARDRAVTYEQYF
TRBJ2-2	TRBV7-8	15	TRBD2	.	TGTGCCAGCAGCCCCTTGGCGGGGGTATCTGGGGAGCTGTTTTTT	CASSPLAGVSGELFF
TRBJ2-2	TRBV12-3/TRBV12-4	13	.	many	TGTGCCAGCAGTTACCGAAACACCGGGGAGCTGTTTTTT	CASSYRNTGELFF
TRBJ2-2	TRBV18	15	.	few	TGTGCCAGCTCACCAGGAAACGAACGTACCGGGGAGCTGTTTTTT	CASSPGNERTGELFF